The 32 T cell receptor beta chains below were found in one sample sequenced in a study of T cell responses to AZD1222 COVID-19 vaccine. Some clones are missing from TCRdb's copy, which holds only in-frame ones; the method was immunoSEQ multiplex PCR. The sample shows more than 150,000 clones, 85% to 95% of them seen only once. The sample in question was peripheral blood, obtained 28 days after the second AZD1222 dose. The receptors here all came from an adult who received the AZD1222 COVID-19 vaccine.

This chain joins TRBV6-5 and TRBJ1-2; 7 bases are shared with TRBD1. Germline loops: CDR1 MNHEY, CDR2 SVGAGI. The CDR3 extends over 13 amino acids. The ends lost 2 bases at V and 7 bases at J; junction bases unmatched: 4. For the CDR3, the DNA is TGTGCCAGCAGTTACAATGACAGGGCTGGCTACACCTTC. Protein sequence: CASSYNDRAGYTF.

The chain uses TRBV11-2 and TRBJ1-3; the match to TRBD1 covers 7 bases. This CDR3 comprises 15 residues. V shed 5 bases and J 2 bases; nucleotides not matched to a gene: 6. Looked up from germline, CDR1 is SGHAT and CDR2 is FQNNGV. The CDR3 region is CASSNRDRAGNTIYF. CDR3 DNA: TGTGCCAGCAGCAACCGGGACAGAGCTGGAAACACCATATATTTT. Looking up the rest from reference TRBV11-2 and TRBJ1-3 gives the full variable domain: EAGVAQSPRYKIIEKRQSVAFWCNPISGHATLYWYQQILGQGPKLLIQFQNNGVVDDSQLPKDRFSAERLKGVDSTLKIQPAKLEDSAVYLCASSNRDRAGNTIYFGEGSWLTVV.

The CDR3 DNA reads as TGTGCCAGCAGCTGGGGACCCGTCGGGAATGAGCAGTTCTTC. Its protein product is CASSWGPVGNEQFF. The J gene is TRBJ2-1, the V gene TRBV11-2; possibly TRBD1 or TRBD2 for D (5 bases each). CDR1 SGHAT and CDR2 FQNNGV come from the germline V gene. The length of the CDR3 is 14 residues. Trimming cost V 4 bases and J 7 bases, with 14 bases left between them.

This chain joins TRBV6-5 and TRBJ2-7; D perhaps matches TRBD1 (5 bases). CDR3 length: 15 residues. The V gene's germline CDR1 is MNHEY and CDR2 SVGAGI. Trimming cost V 3 bases and J 3 bases, with 15 bases left between them. CDR3 DNA: TGTGCCAGCAGTTATAACGACAGAGCTTACTACGAGCAGTACTTC. Its translation is CASSYNDRAYYEQYF.

This chain joins TRBV18 and TRBJ2-4, with D uncertain. V was pared by 0 bases and J by 0 bases, with 6 bases between. This CDR3 has 15 residues. The germline V gene encodes CDR1 KGHSH and CDR2 LQKENI. As DNA, the CDR3 is TGTGCCAGCTCACCACCTACCGTAGCCAAAAACATTCAGTACTTC. Residues: CASSPPTVAKNIQYF.

The chain joins TRBV5-6 to TRBJ1-6; 7 nucleotides align to TRBD1. The J segment lost 9 bases and the V segment lost 0 bases, leaving 6 bases of the junction unmatched. The germline gives CDR1 SGHDT, CDR2 YYEEEE. This CDR3 is built from 15 residues. The CDR3 bases are TGTGCCAGCAGCTTGGGGGCTGCAGGGGGTTCACCCCTCCACTTT. It codes for CASSLGAAGGSPLHF. The entire variable domain, with the rest obtained from reference TRBV5-6 and TRBJ1-6, is as follows: DAGVTQSPTHLIKTRGQQVTLRCSPKSGHDTVSWYQQALGQGPQFIFQYYEEEERQRGNFPDRFSGHQFPNYSSELNVNALLLGDSALYLCASSLGAAGGSPLHFGNGTRLTVT.

The chain recombines TRBV5-1 with TRBJ1-3, with unresolved D. V lost 0 bases and J 0 bases, leaving 10 bases between the germline ends. The length of the CDR3 is 16 residues. Germline V gene sequence: CDR1 SGHRS, CDR2 YFSETQ. The CDR3 is CASSLGAVLSGNTIYF. Here the CDR3 DNA reads TGCGCCAGCAGCTTGGGAGCAGTTCTCTCTGGAAACACCATATATTTT.

The chain combines TRBV5-1 with TRBJ2-7; 9 positions agree with TRBD2. V was pared by 1 base and J by 5 bases, with 7 bases of the junction left unmatched. Germline V CDR1 and CDR2: SGHRS, YFSETQ. CDR3 size: 15 residues. The CDR3 DNA follows: TGCGCCAGCAGCTTGATGGCTAGCGGGGCCCACGAGCAGTACTTC. This translates into CASSLMASGAHEQYF.

The CDR3 sequence: CASSLGQNKAPEGNQPQHF. CDR3 sequence (DNA): TGTGCCAGCAGCTTGGGACAGAACAAAGCTCCGGAGGGCAATCAGCCCCAGCATTTT. This chain joins TRBV11-2 and TRBJ1-5; 7 nucleotides line up with TRBD1. V was pared by 3 bases and J by 2 bases, with 16 bases of the junction left unmatched. Germline V gene sequence: CDR1 SGHAT, CDR2 FQNNGV. The CDR3 contains 19 residues. Drawing the rest from reference TRBV11-2 and TRBJ1-5, the complete variable domain is EAGVAQSPRYKIIEKRQSVAFWCNPISGHATLYWYQQILGQGPKLLIQFQNNGVVDDSQLPKDRFSAERLKGVDSTLKIQPAKLEDSAVYLCASSLGQNKAPEGNQPQHFGDGTRLSIL.

The V gene is TRBV29-1, the J gene TRBJ2-1; D possibly corresponds to TRBD1 (5 bases). Trimming left V 4 bases short and J 2 bases short, with 9 bases between. Germline V CDR1 and CDR2: SQVTM, ANQGSEA. CDR3 size: 13 residues. The CDR3 loop is CSVVETAYNEQFF. The CDR3, as DNA: TGCAGCGTTGTAGAGACAGCCTACAATGAGCAGTTCTTC.

The gene calls are TRBV19 and TRBJ2-2; 8 bases match TRBD1. Germline CDR1 LNHDA, CDR2 SQIVND (reference sequence). The trim removed 7 bases at V and 5 bases at J, leaving 9 bases unmatched. The CDR3 sequence is 15 residues long. The CDR3 here is CASKSQGALTGELFF. Here the CDR3 DNA reads TGTGCCAGTAAATCGCAGGGGGCTCTAACCGGGGAGCTGTTTTTT.

V and J are TRBV19 and TRBJ1-4, with 9 bases fitting TRBD1. Trimming took 7 bases from V and 6 from J; bases not matched to a gene: 6. The CDR3 has 14 residues. The germline CDR1 and CDR2 sequences are LNHDA and SQIVND (reference sequence). The CDR3 region is CASTTGGMDEKLFF. CDR3 nucleotides: TGTGCCAGTACCACAGGGGGCATGGATGAAAAACTGTTTTTT.

The CDR3, as DNA: TGTGCCAGCAGTCCGGGACAGGGCGCGAACACTGAAGCTTTCTTT. As protein: CASSPGQGANTEAFF. The chain is built from TRBV6-5 and TRBJ1-1, with TRBD1 identical over 9 bases. This CDR3 is 15 amino acids long. Looked up from germline, CDR1 is MNHEY and CDR2 is SVGAGI. The ends lost 5 bases at V and 1 base at J; junction bases unmatched: 5.

The V gene is TRBV5-8, the J gene TRBJ2-1; 12 nucleotides agree with TRBD2. CDR1 is SGHTS and CDR2 is YDEGEE in the germline V gene. Losses at the gene ends were 5 bases for V and 4 bases for J; bases not matched to a gene: 4. The CDR3 totals 15 residues. CDR3 in DNA: TGTGCCAGCAGTCTCGGACTAGCGGGATACAATGAGCAGTTCTTC. Protein product: CASSLGLAGYNEQFF. Together with reference TRBV5-8 and TRBJ2-1, the CDR3 gives the full variable domain: EAGVTQSPTHLIKTRGQQATLRCSPISGHTSVYWYQQALGLGLQFLLWYDEGEERNRGNFPPRFSGRQFPNYSSELNVNALELEDSALYLCASSLGLAGYNEQFFGPGTRLTVL.

V is TRBV10-3 and J is TRBJ2-3, with 14 bases identical to TRBD2. This CDR3 spans 19 amino acids. CDR1 ENHRY and CDR2 SYGVKD come from the germline V gene. With 0 bases clipped from V and 1 base from J, the junction kept 6 bases outside the gene matches. The CDR3 reads CAISESMGLAGAGTDTQYF. The CDR3 region has the DNA TGTGCCATCAGTGAGTCGATGGGACTAGCGGGAGCCGGCACAGATACGCAGTATTTT.

The chain employs TRBV6-1 and TRBJ2-7; 9 bases align to TRBD1. CDR1 MNHNS and CDR2 SASEGT come from the germline V gene. CDR3 size: 15 residues. With 3 bases clipped from V and 3 bases from J, the junction kept 6 bases outside the gene matches. The CDR3 here is CASSDMTGGIYEQYF. Here the CDR3 DNA reads TGTGCCAGCAGTGACATGACAGGGGGTATCTACGAGCAGTACTTC.

This CDR3 reads CASSYGGRNTEAFF. CDR3 sequence (DNA): TGTGCCAGCAGTTACGGTGGGCGTAACACTGAAGCTTTCTTT. This chain joins TRBV6-6 and TRBJ1-1; D unresolved. Germline CDR1 and CDR2: MNHNY and SVGAGI (reference sequence). CDR3 length equals 14 residues. Trimming took off 2 bases at V and 2 bases at J, with 9 bases between the two ends.

The chain couples TRBV9 to TRBJ2-7; D is unclear. The germline V gene encodes CDR1 SGDLS and CDR2 YYNGEE. Trimming shortened V by 0 bases and J by 2 bases, and 9 bases separated the two germline ends. The CDR3 contains 14 residues. CDR3 bases: TGTGCCAGCAGCGTAGCGTTAACAGCCTACGAGCAGTACTTC. Its protein product is CASSVALTAYEQYF.

The V gene is TRBV19, the J gene TRBJ2-1; either TRBD1 or TRBD2 may fit D (6 bases each). The CDR3 runs 15 residues. CDR1 is LNHDA, CDR2 SQIVND, per germline (reference sequence). V lost 10 bases to trimming and J lost 2 bases, with 18 bases between them. CDR3 in amino acids: CATRRDTDPYNEQFF. The CDR3 region has the DNA TGTGCCACCCGGCGGGACACCGACCCCTACAATGAGCAGTTCTTC.

The rearrangement links TRBV25-1 to TRBJ2-7, with 13 bases lining up with TRBD2. Losses at the gene ends were 1 base for V and 4 bases for J; bases not matched to a gene: 4. Per germline, CDR1 MGHDK and CDR2 SYGVNS. The CDR3 extends over 16 amino acids. The CDR3 region is CASSELRTSGRYEQYF. CDR3 nucleotide sequence: TGTGCCAGCAGTGAATTAAGGACTAGCGGGAGATACGAGCAGTACTTC.

This clone is a singleton in its sample. This rearrangement joins TRBV13 to TRBJ2-7, with 7 bases fitting TRBD1. Germline CDR1 reads PRHDT; CDR2 reads FYEKMQ (reference sequence). The CDR3 runs 14 residues. J gave up 5 bases and V 0 bases, and 4 bases lay outside the gene matches. For the CDR3, the DNA is TGTGCCAGCAGCTTAGGGACAGGGATTCACGAGCAGTACTTC. Residues: CASSLGTGIHEQYF.

This rearrangement joins TRBV18 to TRBJ2-5; TRBD1 agrees at 12 bases. Germline CDR1 and CDR2: KGHSH and LQKENI. The CDR3 length is 15 residues. V was clipped by 5 bases and J by 4 bases; unmatched bases: 5. The CDR3 bases are TGTGCCAGCTCAAAGGGACAGGGGGCCGGAGAGACCCAGTACTTC. Its translation is CASSKGQGAGETQYF. Full variable domain (remainder filled in from reference TRBV18 and TRBJ2-5): NAGVMQNPRHLVRRRGQEARLRCSPMKGHSHVYWYRQLPEEGLKFMVYLQKENIIDESGMPKERFSAEFPKEGPSILRIQQVVRGDSAAYFCASSKGQGAGETQYFGPGTRLLVL.

V gene TRBV19 combines with J gene TRBJ2-2; possibly TRBD2 for D (6 bases). The germline gives CDR1 LNHDA, CDR2 SQIVND (reference sequence). The CDR3 totals 12 residues. Between the trimmed V and J ends, which lost 8 bases and 6 bases, there was a span of 10 bases. This CDR3 reads CASSEGSGELFF. The CDR3 DNA follows: TGTGCCAGTTCGGAGGGGTCCGGGGAGCTGTTTTTT.

This clone was counted a single time. V gene TRBV5-8 combines with J gene TRBJ1-5; D is perhaps TRBD1 (5 bases). The V and J ends lost 1 base and 4 bases respectively, with 6 bases between them. This CDR3 is 13 amino acids long. CDR1 SGHTS and CDR2 YDEGEE come from the germline V gene. The CDR3 sequence is CASSLRGNQPQHF. The CDR3 coding sequence is TGTGCCAGCAGCTTGCGGGGGAATCAGCCCCAGCATTTT.

The rearrangement joins TRBV7-2 to TRBJ2-3; D not resolved. The V gene's germline CDR1 is SGHTA and CDR2 FQGNSA. The V and J ends lost 1 base and 6 bases respectively, with 11 bases between them. The CDR3 totals 14 residues. The CDR3 sequence is CASSLGIRQDTQYF. The CDR3 region has the DNA TGTGCCAGCAGCTTAGGAATCAGGCAGGATACGCAGTATTTT.

The chain couples TRBV5-5 to TRBJ1-1; D ambiguous. V was clipped by 0 bases and J by 2 bases, with 5 bases between them. The CDR3 length is 13 residues. Per the germline V gene, CDR1 is SGHKS and CDR2 is YYEKEE (reference sequence). In DNA, the CDR3 is TGTGCCAGCAGCTTGGGACACAACACTGAAGCTTTCTTT. Residues: CASSLGHNTEAFF.

The chain uses TRBV6-5 and TRBJ2-7; a possible D gene is TRBD1 (5 bases). In germline, CDR1 is MNHEY, CDR2 SVGAGI. CDR3 size: 11 residues. The ends were cut back, 6 bases at V and 4 bases at J, with 7 bases in the middle. In DNA, the CDR3 is TGTGCCAGCAGAGGACATTACGAGCAGTACTTC. Translated, it gives CASRGHYEQYF.

This sequence joins TRBV14 and TRBJ2-7; 9 bases fit TRBD1. J lost 6 bases, V lost 0 bases, and 6 bases had no gene match. In germline, CDR1 is SGHDN, CDR2 FVKESK. The CDR3 has 15 amino acids. CDR3 nucleotides: TGTGCCAGCAGCCAAGATCTCTACAGGGGGCGCGAGCAGTACTTC. This translates into CASSQDLYRGREQYF.

The chain employs TRBV28 and TRBJ2-1; no firm D call. The CDR3 totals 15 residues. V was shortened by 2 bases and J by 6 bases, with 14 bases between the two germline ends. The germline gives CDR1 MDHEN, CDR2 SYDVKM. The CDR3 DNA sequence: TGTGCCAGCAGTTTAGTACGCCCATTGGGCAATGAGCAGTTCTTC. Translation gives CASSLVRPLGNEQFF.

The chain uses TRBV19 and TRBJ2-3; TRBD2 is a possible D gene (7 bases). The V and J ends lost 6 bases and 1 base respectively, with 11 bases between them. The CDR3 totals 14 residues. Germline assignment: CDR1 LNHDA and CDR2 SQIVND (reference sequence). DNA of the CDR3: TGTGCCAGTAGCTCGGGGGGCCGCACAGATACGCAGTATTTT. Its protein is CASSSGGRTDTQYF.

This clone occurred once. This chain links TRBV5-8 with TRBJ1-6; 10 nucleotides match TRBD1. V lost 4 bases, J lost 7 bases, and 2 bases stayed unmatched. CDR1 SGHTS and CDR2 YDEGEE come from the germline V gene. This CDR3 region has 14 residues. The CDR3 reads CASSRGQGNSPLHF. The CDR3 DNA is TGTGCCAGCAGCCGGGGACAGGGGAATTCACCCCTCCACTTT.

This chain uses TRBV28 with TRBJ1-2; tentatively, D is TRBD1 (6 bases). The CDR3 totals 13 residues. The V gene's germline CDR1 is MDHEN and CDR2 SYDVKM. V was trimmed by 7 bases and J by 9 bases, leaving 18 bases between them. This chain's CDR3 is CASTLEGGIRYTF. Here the CDR3 DNA reads TGTGCCAGCACCCTCGAGGGGGGGATTCGCTACACCTTC.